Listed below are T cell receptor beta chains from one sample, sequenced in a study of blood T cell repertoires in COVID-19. Sequencing used immunoSEQ multiplex PCR; TCRdb keeps in-frame clones, though not all of them. Counted here are roughly 190,000 clones, roughly 76% occurring once; the ten biggest clones make up about 10%. The sample consisted of peripheral blood. Every receptor here comes from a woman between 40 and 50 years old with COVID-19, enrolled during active disease. Both conserved end residues are part of each CDR3. The order of the fields is clone size, V gene, J gene, D gene, CDR3 DNA, CDR3 protein. A D gene is named only where the DNA matches it firmly. Some rows have no size entry. The others give once, few or many, or a class for an expanded clone.

.,TRBV19,TRBJ2-3,.,TGTGCCAGTAGTCCTTCGGGCGGGGTAGGCACAGATACGCAGTATTTT,CASSPSGGVGTDTQYF
.,TRBV29-1,TRBJ1-6,TRBD1,TGCAGCGTTCGGGACAGGGGGGGGTCACCCCTCCACTTT,CSVRDRGGSPLHF
.,TRBV5-6,TRBJ2-7,TRBD1,TGTGCCAGCAGCCCCGGGACAGGGCCCTACGAGCAGTACTTC,CASSPGTGPYEQYF
.,TRBV28,TRBJ1-2,.,TGTGCCAGCAGTTTTGGTGGAGGGAGAGCTAACTATGGCTACACCTTC,CASSFGGGRANYGYTF
.,TRBV27,TRBJ1-4,TRBD1,TGTGCCAGCAGATCATACAGGGGAAACAATGAAAAACTGTTTTTT,CASRSYRGNNEKLFF
.,TRBV2,TRBJ1-3,.,TGTGCCAGAGGGGAAGGCGTCGGAAACACCATATATTTT,CARGEGVGNTIYF
.,TRBV3-1/TRBV3-2,TRBJ2-7,.,TGTGCCAGCAGCCGGGGTCGAGGGAGGCAGTACTTC,CASSRGRGRQYF
.,TRBV3-1/TRBV3-2,TRBJ2-3,TRBD2,TGTGCCAGCAGCCAATTTAGGAGCGGGAGTTGGACAGATACGCAGTATTTT,CASSQFRSGSWTDTQYF
.,TRBV29-1,TRBJ2-6,.,TGCAGCGTTCATCAGGACTCTGGGGCCAACGTCCTGACTTTC,CSVHQDSGANVLTF
.,TRBV5-5,TRBJ1-2,.,TGTGCCAGCAGCCCCACCCGGACAGACAAATATGGCTACACCTTC,CASSPTRTDKYGYTF
.,TRBV21-1,TRBJ2-7,.,TGTGCCAGCAGCAAAGCAGGGGGGGGCCACGAGCAGTACTTC,CASSKAGGGHEQYF
.,TRBV19,TRBJ1-2,.,TGTGCCAGTCACGGCGGCGGGTATGGCTACACCTTC,CASHGGGYGYTF
.,TRBV28,TRBJ1-2,TRBD1,TGTGCCAGCAGTCTCGTGGACAGGGAATATGGCTACACCTTC,CASSLVDREYGYTF
.,TRBV30,TRBJ1-1,TRBD1,TGTGCCTGGAGTGCAGGAGACAGGGGGATCACTGAAGCTTTCTTT,CAWSAGDRGITEAFF
.,TRBV4-2,TRBJ2-1,TRBD2,TGTGCCAGCAGCCAAGATATTCCAGCGGGAGGGCCTAACAATGAGCAGTTCTTC,CASSQDIPAGGPNNEQFF
.,TRBV10-3,TRBJ2-2,.,TGTGCCATCAGTGAGATAGGGAGATCCACCGGGGAGCTGTTTTTT,CAISEIGRSTGELFF
.,TRBV29-1,TRBJ2-1,TRBD2,TGCAGCGTTGAAGATCTCCTAGCGGGAGTCCATGAGCAGTTCTTC,CSVEDLLAGVHEQFF
.,TRBV28,TRBJ1-5,.,TGTGCCAGCACGGAGCGGGATCAGCCCCAGCATTTT,CASTERDQPQHF
.,TRBV3-1/TRBV3-2,TRBJ1-1,.,TGTGCCAGCAGCTCCCCGGGGAACACTGAAGCTTTCTTT,CASSSPGNTEAFF
once,TRBV13,TRBJ2-1,.,TGTGCCAGCAGCTTGGACCGGGGTGAGCAGTTCTTC,CASSLDRGEQFF
.,TRBV1,TRBJ1-6,.,TGCACCAGCAGCCAAGATCGGTTAACAGGCGAATCCTATAATTCACCCCTCCACTTT,CTSSQDRLTGESYNSPLHF
.,TRBV5-1,TRBJ2-1,.,TGCGCCAGCAGCTTGTACGGGGACAATGAGCAGTTCTTC,CASSLYGDNEQFF